These T cell receptor beta chains were read from a single sample in a study of T cells after yellow fever vaccination. TCRdb reprocessed the 5' RACE reads via MiXCR and lists one record per CDR3 protein. The table records 550,000 or so distinct CDR3 sequences, about 19% of them present only once. The sequences come from PBMCs, collected 15 days after the yellow fever booster vaccination. Receptors originate from a man aged 30-40 years who received the YFV17D yellow fever vaccine. The CDR3 runs from the conserved cysteine through the conserved F or W. Fields, in order: clone size, V gene, D gene, J gene, CDR3 DNA, CDR3 protein. D genes are given only for firm matches. A clone size is listed for some rows: how often the clone was seen (once, few, many), or a class if it is expanded.

clone_size: .; v_call: TRBV28; d_call: TRBD2; j_call: TRBJ2-7; cdr3_nt: TGTGCCAGCAGTTTAGAGGGACTAGTATACGAGCAGTACTTC; cdr3_aa: CASSLEGLVYEQYF
clone_size: .; v_call: TRBV29-1; d_call: .; j_call: TRBJ2-6; cdr3_nt: TGCAGCGTAATGACAGGCTCTGGGGCCAACGTCCTGACTTTC; cdr3_aa: CSVMTGSGANVLTF
clone_size: .; v_call: TRBV20-1; d_call: TRBD2; j_call: TRBJ2-7; cdr3_nt: TGCAGTGCTAGTCGTAGCGGGAGGGCCTACGAGCAGTACTTC; cdr3_aa: CSASRSGRAYEQYF
clone_size: few; v_call: TRBV5-1; d_call: .; j_call: TRBJ2-7; cdr3_nt: TGCGCCAGCAGATTAAACTACGAGCAGTACTTC; cdr3_aa: CASRLNYEQYF
clone_size: .; v_call: TRBV6-2/TRBV6-3; d_call: TRBD2; j_call: TRBJ2-2; cdr3_nt: TGTGCCAGCAACCTCTACCCGGGACTAGCGGGAGGGCCCCTACCGGACACCGGGGAGCTGTTTTTT; cdr3_aa: CASNLYPGLAGGPLPDTGELFF
clone_size: few; v_call: TRBV9; d_call: .; j_call: TRBJ1-6; cdr3_nt: TGTGCCAGCAGCGCAACAGGCGGATATAATTCACCCCTCCACTTT; cdr3_aa: CASSATGGYNSPLHF
clone_size: few; v_call: TRBV20-1; d_call: .; j_call: TRBJ1-1; cdr3_nt: TGCAGTGCTAGTAAGCAGAGTTGGGGGGGCGACGGGTTTGAAGCTTTCTTT; cdr3_aa: CSASKQSWGGDGFEAFF
clone_size: few; v_call: TRBV5-8; d_call: .; j_call: TRBJ2-5; cdr3_nt: TGTGCCAGCAGCCCAGTCTGGCAGAGAGAAGAGACCCAGTACTTC; cdr3_aa: CASSPVWQREETQYF
clone_size: few; v_call: TRBV6-2/TRBV6-3; d_call: .; j_call: TRBJ2-1; cdr3_nt: TGTGCCAGCAGCCCCCCCCAAATCTCCTACAATGAGCAGTTCTTC; cdr3_aa: CASSPPQISYNEQFF
clone_size: .; v_call: TRBV7-2; d_call: .; j_call: TRBJ1-1; cdr3_nt: TGTGCCAGCAGCCCGGGGGTGGTGAACACTGAAGCTTTCTTT; cdr3_aa: CASSPGVVNTEAFF
clone_size: few; v_call: TRBV6-2/TRBV6-3; d_call: TRBD1; j_call: TRBJ2-2; cdr3_nt: TGTGCCAGCAGTCTGACAGGGGTTGGCGGGGAGCTGTTTTTT; cdr3_aa: CASSLTGVGGELFF
clone_size: few; v_call: TRBV7-3; d_call: TRBD2; j_call: TRBJ2-1; cdr3_nt: TGTGCCAGCAGCTTAACGTCTCTAGCGGGAGTCGTGAGCAATGAGCAGTTCTTC; cdr3_aa: CASSLTSLAGVVSNEQFF
clone_size: few; v_call: TRBV29-1; d_call: .; j_call: TRBJ1-1; cdr3_nt: TGCAGCGTTGGACAGCGGGGTACTGAAGCTTTCTTT; cdr3_aa: CSVGQRGTEAFF
clone_size: few; v_call: TRBV12-3/TRBV12-4; d_call: .; j_call: TRBJ1-5; cdr3_nt: TGTGCCAGCAGCCTTAAGGGGGTACAGCCCCAGCATTTT; cdr3_aa: CASSLKGVQPQHF
clone_size: many; v_call: TRBV28; d_call: TRBD1; j_call: TRBJ1-2; cdr3_nt: TGTGCCAGCAGCTCAGGACAGGGGATTCGTGGCTACACCTTC; cdr3_aa: CASSSGQGIRGYTF
clone_size: few; v_call: TRBV25-1; d_call: .; j_call: TRBJ2-1; cdr3_nt: TGTGCCAGCAGTGAGCACAGAGACTACAATGAGCAGTTCTTC; cdr3_aa: CASSEHRDYNEQFF
clone_size: .; v_call: TRBV7-9; d_call: TRBD2; j_call: TRBJ2-1; cdr3_nt: TGTGCCAGCAGAATTAGCGGGAGTAATTTTTACAATGAGCAGTTCTTC; cdr3_aa: CASRISGSNFYNEQFF
clone_size: .; v_call: TRBV7-2; d_call: .; j_call: TRBJ2-1; cdr3_nt: TGTGCCAGCAGCTTAGGAAAGGACAATGAGCAGTTCTTC; cdr3_aa: CASSLGKDNEQFF
clone_size: .; v_call: TRBV3-1; d_call: TRBD2; j_call: TRBJ2-7; cdr3_nt: TGTGCCAGCAGCCATTCGAGGACTAGCGTAAAACACGAGCAGTACTTC; cdr3_aa: CASSHSRTSVKHEQYF
clone_size: few; v_call: TRBV7-9; d_call: .; j_call: TRBJ2-3; cdr3_nt: TGTGCCAGCCCGGAAGGCGGTAACACAGATACGCAGTATTTT; cdr3_aa: CASPEGGNTDTQYF
clone_size: .; v_call: TRBV10-3; d_call: TRBD2; j_call: TRBJ2-1; cdr3_nt: TGTGCCATCAGGGCCCTGACTAGCGGGAGTTTGAATGAGCAGTTCTTC; cdr3_aa: CAIRALTSGSLNEQFF
clone_size: .; v_call: TRBV5-1; d_call: TRBD1; j_call: TRBJ2-2; cdr3_nt: TGCGCCAGCAGCTGGAGCTTCGGACAGGGGGCGAGTGGCGGGGAGCTGTTTTTT; cdr3_aa: CASSWSFGQGASGGELFF
clone_size: .; v_call: TRBV2; d_call: .; j_call: TRBJ1-2; cdr3_nt: TGTGCCAGCAGTGGATGGAGCGACTATGGCTACACCTTC; cdr3_aa: CASSGWSDYGYTF
clone_size: .; v_call: TRBV7-2; d_call: .; j_call: TRBJ2-4; cdr3_nt: TGTGCCAGCAGCTTAGAGGGCGTAGCCAAAAACATTCAGTACTTC; cdr3_aa: CASSLEGVAKNIQYF
clone_size: few; v_call: TRBV27; d_call: TRBD1; j_call: TRBJ2-3; cdr3_nt: TGTGCCAGCAGTTCGACAGGGTTTCAAGATACGCAGTATTTT; cdr3_aa: CASSSTGFQDTQYF
clone_size: .; v_call: TRBV10-1; d_call: .; j_call: TRBJ2-7; cdr3_nt: TGCGCCAGCAGTGATTCGGAAGGGTTCGGCGAGCAGTACTTC; cdr3_aa: CASSDSEGFGEQYF
clone_size: few; v_call: TRBV7-2; d_call: TRBD2; j_call: TRBJ2-5; cdr3_nt: TGTGCCAGCAGCTTCGGGCTAGCGGGAGAAGAGACCCAGTACTTC; cdr3_aa: CASSFGLAGEETQYF
clone_size: many; v_call: TRBV28; d_call: .; j_call: TRBJ2-5; cdr3_nt: TGTGCCAGCAGTCCATATGGCGGAGAGACCCAGTACTTC; cdr3_aa: CASSPYGGETQYF
clone_size: many; v_call: TRBV5-6; d_call: .; j_call: TRBJ1-1; cdr3_nt: TGTGCCAGCAGCCCGGCGGGCACTGAAGCTTTCTTT; cdr3_aa: CASSPAGTEAFF
clone_size: few; v_call: TRBV20-1; d_call: TRBD1; j_call: TRBJ2-3; cdr3_nt: TGCAGTCCGAAACCCCCCCCGGGACAGGGGCGAGATACGCAGTATTTT; cdr3_aa: CSPKPPPGQGRDTQYF
clone_size: few; v_call: TRBV12-3/TRBV12-4; d_call: .; j_call: TRBJ2-1; cdr3_nt: TGTGCCAGCGGGTGGTACAATGAGCAGTTCTTC; cdr3_aa: CASGWYNEQFF
clone_size: few; v_call: TRBV7-3; d_call: .; j_call: TRBJ2-2; cdr3_nt: TGTGCCAGCAGTAAACCGGGGTACACCGGGGAGCTGTTTTTT; cdr3_aa: CASSKPGYTGELFF
clone_size: .; v_call: TRBV28; d_call: .; j_call: TRBJ2-5; cdr3_nt: TGTGCCAGCAGTTTGTACGGTACGCCTGAGACCCAGTACTTC; cdr3_aa: CASSLYGTPETQYF
clone_size: many; v_call: TRBV27; d_call: .; j_call: TRBJ2-2; cdr3_nt: TGTGCCAGCAGTTATCAGCCCCCGGGACTCCAAATAGACACCGGGGAGCTGTTTTTT; cdr3_aa: CASSYQPPGLQIDTGELFF
clone_size: few; v_call: TRBV11-2; d_call: TRBD2; j_call: TRBJ2-5; cdr3_nt: TGTGCCAGCAGCTTAGTACCGGGACTAGCGGGAGGCCAAGAGACCCAGTACTTC; cdr3_aa: CASSLVPGLAGGQETQYF
clone_size: few; v_call: TRBV12-3/TRBV12-4; d_call: TRBD1; j_call: TRBJ1-2; cdr3_nt: TGTGCCAGCAGGCCCCCAGGGGGCGGCGGCTACACCTTC; cdr3_aa: CASRPPGGGGYTF
clone_size: .; v_call: TRBV5-1; d_call: TRBD2; j_call: TRBJ2-2; cdr3_nt: TGCGCCAGCAGCTCCCCTACTAGCGGACCAAACACCGGGGAGCTGTTTTTT; cdr3_aa: CASSSPTSGPNTGELFF
clone_size: .; v_call: TRBV3-1; d_call: .; j_call: TRBJ2-2; cdr3_nt: TGTGCCAGCACCTACCGGGGATACACCGGGGAGCTGTTTTTT; cdr3_aa: CASTYRGYTGELFF
clone_size: .; v_call: TRBV30; d_call: .; j_call: TRBJ1-4; cdr3_nt: TGTGCCTGGAGTTCCGACACAAAACTGTTTTTT; cdr3_aa: CAWSSDTKLFF
clone_size: .; v_call: TRBV7-9; d_call: TRBD1; j_call: TRBJ2-7; cdr3_nt: TGTGCCAGCACTCGACAGGGTTCCTACGAGCAGTACTTC; cdr3_aa: CASTRQGSYEQYF